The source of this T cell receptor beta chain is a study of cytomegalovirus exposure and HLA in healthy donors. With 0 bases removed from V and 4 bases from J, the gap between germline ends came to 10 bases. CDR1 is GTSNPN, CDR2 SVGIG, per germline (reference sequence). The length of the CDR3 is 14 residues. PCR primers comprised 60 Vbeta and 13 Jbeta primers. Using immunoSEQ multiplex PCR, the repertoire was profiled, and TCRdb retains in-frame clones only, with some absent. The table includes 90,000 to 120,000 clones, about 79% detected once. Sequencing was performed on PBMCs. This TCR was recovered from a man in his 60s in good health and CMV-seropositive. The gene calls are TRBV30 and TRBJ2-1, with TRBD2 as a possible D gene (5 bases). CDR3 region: CAWSVRGGYNEQFF. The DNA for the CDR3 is TGTGCCTGGAGTGTACGCGGCGGGTACAATGAGCAGTTCTTC.